This is a list of T cell receptor beta chains from one sample in a study of cytomegalovirus exposure and HLA in healthy donors. The repertoire was sequenced with immunoSEQ multiplex PCR; TCRdb's copy has only in-frame clones and lacks some. The sample shows around 220,000 clones, approximately 88% of them seen only once. Sequenced material: PBMCs. All receptors derive from a woman aged 30 to 39 in good health and CMV-seropositive. The CDR3 runs from the conserved cysteine through the conserved F or W. Fields, in order: clone size, V gene, J gene, D gene, CDR3 protein, CDR3 DNA. A D gene is named only where the DNA matches it firmly. Rows give clone size only sometimes, using once, few, many, or a class for an expanded clone.

abundance: .
v_gene: TRBV18
j_gene: TRBJ1-5
d_gene: TRBD1
CDR3aa: CASSPGTVSSNQPQHF
CDR3nt: TGTGCCAGCTCACCCGGGACAGTCAGCAGCAATCAGCCCCAGCATTTT

abundance: .
v_gene: TRBV28
j_gene: TRBJ2-7
d_gene: .
CDR3aa: CASTQGTYEQYF
CDR3nt: TGTGCCAGCACCCAGGGAACCTACGAGCAGTACTTC

abundance: .
v_gene: TRBV28
j_gene: TRBJ2-7
d_gene: .
CDR3aa: CASSSPFQYEQYF
CDR3nt: TGTGCCAGCAGTTCCCCCTTTCAATACGAGCAGTACTTC

abundance: .
v_gene: TRBV5-6
j_gene: TRBJ2-7
d_gene: .
CDR3aa: CASSLTGQGFSPGEQYF
CDR3nt: TGTGCCAGCAGCTTGACCGGACAAGGCTTTTCCCCGGGCGAGCAGTACTTC

abundance: .
v_gene: TRBV27
j_gene: TRBJ2-7
d_gene: .
CDR3aa: CASSLSPAYEQYF
CDR3nt: TGTGCCAGCAGTTTATCGCCAGCCTACGAGCAGTACTTC

abundance: .
v_gene: TRBV4-3
j_gene: TRBJ1-1
d_gene: .
CDR3aa: CASSQAAGVNTEAFF
CDR3nt: TGCGCCAGCAGCCAAGCCGCAGGGGTGAACACTGAAGCTTTCTTT

abundance: .
v_gene: TRBV6-5
j_gene: TRBJ2-5
d_gene: .
CDR3aa: CASSYDPGGTQYF
CDR3nt: TGTGCCAGCAGTTACGATCCGGGCGGGACCCAGTACTTC

abundance: .
v_gene: TRBV13
j_gene: TRBJ2-7
d_gene: .
CDR3aa: CASSFSFTYEQYF
CDR3nt: TGTGCCAGCAGCTTTAGCTTTACCTACGAGCAGTACTTC

abundance: .
v_gene: TRBV2
j_gene: TRBJ2-3
d_gene: TRBD2
CDR3aa: CASSAVAGYTDTQYF
CDR3nt: TGTGCCAGCAGTGCGGTAGCGGGGTACACAGATACGCAGTATTTT

abundance: .
v_gene: TRBV29-1
j_gene: TRBJ2-2
d_gene: .
CDR3aa: CSVGTGTYGELFF
CDR3nt: TGCAGCGTTGGTACCGGGACTTACGGGGAGCTGTTTTTT

abundance: .
v_gene: TRBV5-6
j_gene: TRBJ2-1
d_gene: .
CDR3aa: CASSFLNSLTNEQFF
CDR3nt: TGTGCCAGCAGCTTCTTAAACTCCTTGACCAATGAGCAGTTCTTC

abundance: .
v_gene: TRBV6-1
j_gene: TRBJ2-1
d_gene: .
CDR3aa: CASSVHTAGEQFF
CDR3nt: TGTGCCAGCAGTGTCCACACCGCTGGTGAGCAGTTCTTC

abundance: once
v_gene: TRBV7-2
j_gene: TRBJ2-1
d_gene: TRBD2
CDR3aa: CAGGRAVGEQFF
CDR3nt: TGTGCGGGCGGGAGGGCCGTCGGTGAGCAGTTCTTC

abundance: few
v_gene: TRBV29-1
j_gene: TRBJ1-2
d_gene: .
CDR3aa: CSVDTNYGYTF
CDR3nt: TGCAGCGTTGACACTAACTATGGCTACACCTTC

abundance: few
v_gene: TRBV7-8
j_gene: TRBJ1-5
d_gene: .
CDR3aa: CASSLPSTGARQPQHF
CDR3nt: TGTGCCAGCAGCCTCCCCTCGACTGGGGCGCGGCAGCCCCAGCATTTT

abundance: .
v_gene: TRBV30
j_gene: TRBJ1-1
d_gene: .
CDR3aa: CAWRGGGFTEAFF
CDR3nt: TGTGCCTGGCGGGGCGGTGGGTTCACTGAAGCTTTCTTT

abundance: .
v_gene: TRBV27
j_gene: TRBJ1-2
d_gene: TRBD1
CDR3aa: CASTQPGGAGGYTF
CDR3nt: TGTGCCAGCACCCAACCAGGGGGCGCGGGCGGCTACACCTTC

abundance: .
v_gene: TRBV28
j_gene: TRBJ1-5
d_gene: .
CDR3aa: CASSPHRGSNQPQHF
CDR3nt: TGTGCCAGCAGTCCGCATCGTGGTAGCAATCAGCCCCAGCATTTT

abundance: few
v_gene: TRBV30
j_gene: TRBJ2-7
d_gene: TRBD2
CDR3aa: CAWSEGRLAGSYEQYF
CDR3nt: TGTGCCTGGAGCGAAGGGCGGCTAGCGGGCTCCTACGAGCAGTACTTC

abundance: .
v_gene: TRBV25-1
j_gene: TRBJ2-1
d_gene: .
CDR3aa: CASSESRAGEYNEQFF
CDR3nt: TGTGCCAGCAGTGAATCGAGGGCAGGGGAATACAATGAGCAGTTCTTC

abundance: .
v_gene: TRBV6-1
j_gene: TRBJ2-1
d_gene: .
CDR3aa: CASSELGSLGNEQFF
CDR3nt: TGTGCCAGCAGTGAATTAGGATCCCTTGGCAATGAGCAGTTCTTC

abundance: .
v_gene: TRBV5-1
j_gene: TRBJ2-3
d_gene: .
CDR3aa: CASSSRGSTDTQYF
CDR3nt: TGCGCCAGCAGTAGCCGCGGGAGCACAGATACGCAGTATTTT

abundance: once
v_gene: TRBV7-9
j_gene: TRBJ1-1
d_gene: .
CDR3aa: CASLQLMNTEAFF
CDR3nt: TGTGCCAGCCTACAATTGATGAACACTGAAGCTTTCTTT

abundance: .
v_gene: TRBV6-6
j_gene: TRBJ1-3
d_gene: .
CDR3aa: CASSYSFGDGNTIYF
CDR3nt: TGTGCCAGCAGTTACTCATTCGGGGATGGAAACACCATATATTTT

abundance: .
v_gene: TRBV5-1
j_gene: TRBJ2-5
d_gene: TRBD2
CDR3aa: CASSVTGTSVQETQYF
CDR3nt: TGCGCCAGCAGCGTGACCGGGACTAGCGTACAAGAGACCCAGTACTTC

abundance: .
v_gene: TRBV29-1
j_gene: TRBJ2-1
d_gene: .
CDR3aa: CSVPHAQGDRNEQFF
CDR3nt: TGCAGCGTTCCACACGCACAGGGTGACCGCAATGAGCAGTTCTTC

abundance: .
v_gene: TRBV5-1
j_gene: TRBJ2-5
d_gene: .
CDR3aa: CASSFSRMETQYF
CDR3nt: TGCGCCAGCAGCTTCTCTAGAATGGAGACCCAGTACTTC

abundance: .
v_gene: TRBV14
j_gene: TRBJ1-2
d_gene: .
CDR3aa: CASSRQPDYGYTF
CDR3nt: TGTGCCAGCAGCCGACAGCCCGACTATGGCTACACCTTC

abundance: .
v_gene: TRBV14
j_gene: TRBJ2-3
d_gene: .
CDR3aa: CASSQLGERFADTQYF
CDR3nt: TGTGCCAGCAGCCAGCTGGGGGAAAGATTTGCGGATACGCAGTATTTT

abundance: .
v_gene: TRBV5-1
j_gene: TRBJ2-7
d_gene: .
CDR3aa: CASSLVLGKGQYF
CDR3nt: TGCGCCAGCAGCTTGGTGCTGGGGAAGGGGCAGTACTTC

abundance: .
v_gene: TRBV11-2
j_gene: TRBJ2-5
d_gene: .
CDR3aa: CASSRGSAGETQYF
CDR3nt: TGTGCCAGCAGCCGAGGGTCAGCTGGGGAGACCCAGTACTTC

abundance: .
v_gene: TRBV4-1
j_gene: TRBJ2-1
d_gene: .
CDR3aa: CASSQPDRPNEQFF
CDR3nt: TGCGCCAGCAGCCAGCCCGACCGACCCAATGAGCAGTTCTTC

abundance: .
v_gene: TRBV9
j_gene: TRBJ2-1
d_gene: .
CDR3aa: CASSAAQGPYNEQFF
CDR3nt: TGTGCCAGCAGCGCAGCTCAGGGACCCTACAATGAGCAGTTCTTC

abundance: .
v_gene: TRBV4-3
j_gene: TRBJ2-5
d_gene: TRBD1
CDR3aa: CASSRDSSQETQYF
CDR3nt: TGCGCCAGCAGCCGGGACAGTTCACAAGAGACCCAGTACTTC

abundance: .
v_gene: TRBV27
j_gene: TRBJ1-1
d_gene: .
CDR3aa: CASSLGRRGRNTEAFF
CDR3nt: TGTGCCAGCAGTTTAGGGCGCAGGGGTCGGAACACTGAAGCTTTCTTT

abundance: .
v_gene: TRBV12-2
j_gene: TRBJ1-4
d_gene: .
CDR3aa: CASRPRDFHNEKLFF
CDR3nt: TGTGCAAGTCGCCCTCGGGACTTCCATAATGAAAAACTGTTTTTT

abundance: .
v_gene: TRBV11-2
j_gene: TRBJ2-1
d_gene: .
CDR3aa: CASSLGADRQQFF
CDR3nt: TGTGCCAGCAGCTTAGGGGCTGACAGACAGCAGTTCTTC

abundance: .
v_gene: TRBV2
j_gene: TRBJ2-3
d_gene: .
CDR3aa: CATAGLANSDTQYF
CDR3nt: TGTGCCACCGCGGGGCTAGCAAATTCAGATACGCAGTATTTT

abundance: .
v_gene: TRBV13
j_gene: TRBJ2-7
d_gene: .
CDR3aa: CASSPPRSYEQYF
CDR3nt: TGTGCCAGCAGCCCTCCCCGTTCCTACGAGCAGTACTTC

abundance: .
v_gene: TRBV10-3
j_gene: TRBJ2-7
d_gene: TRBD2
CDR3aa: CAISESRGLSAGTHEQYF
CDR3nt: TGTGCCATCAGTGAGTCGCGGGGACTATCAGCGGGGACCCACGAGCAGTACTTC

abundance: once
v_gene: TRBV27
j_gene: TRBJ2-7
d_gene: TRBD2
CDR3aa: CASSSGTSRYYEQYF
CDR3nt: TGTGCCAGCAGTTCAGGGACTAGCAGATACTACGAGCAGTACTTC